This T cell receptor beta chain was recovered during a study of Ad26.COV2.S vaccination and SARS-CoV-2 variants. Repertoires were generated with immunoSEQ multiplex PCR, while TCRdb's copy carries only in-frame clones and drops some. Of 100,000 or so clones listed, around three quarters were seen once; the top ten hold 15% to 20%. With regard to this clone: Its antigen is currently unknown.

Overall study results and limits: Placebo recipients showed lower spike-specific TCR breadth than vaccinees. Measures of TCR breadth and depth may have fallen short of total T cell responses.

The material sequenced was peripheral blood, taken after recovery from COVID-19. The clonotype was recovered from a human donor who had recovered from COVID-19.

In DNA form, the CDR3 reads TGTGCCTGGAGTCCCCCCATCTACTACAATGAGCAGTTCTTC. This gives the protein CAWSPPIYYNEQFF. The gene calls are TRBV30 and TRBJ2-1; D remains ambiguous. The CDR3 runs to 14 residues. V was pared by 2 bases and J by 3 bases, with 11 bases between. Germline V gene data show CDR1 as GTSNPN and CDR2 as SVGIG (reference sequence).